The 28 T cell receptor beta chains below were found in one sample sequenced in a study of identical twins. One entry per CDR3 protein, called by TCRdb with MiXCR from the 5' RACE reads. The data show 400,000 to 500,000 distinct CDR3 sequences, about 13% seen once. The sample was also linked to a second study, of yellow fever vaccine responses in identical twins.

The sample taken for sequencing was CD4+ T cells sorted from blood. Receptors originate from a woman under 30 in good health.

This clonotype showed up just a few times. This rearrangement joins TRBV6-1 to TRBJ2-7, with D uncertain. V lost 7 bases to trimming and J lost 2 bases, with 18 bases between them. Germline CDR1 MNHNS, CDR2 SASEGT. This CDR3 has 15 amino acids. CDR3 in amino acids: CASTLGPTLPYEQYF. DNA of the CDR3: TGTGCCAGCACCCTTGGGCCGACCCTGCCCTACGAGCAGTACTTC.

This chain links TRBV25-1 with TRBJ2-7; 11 bases match TRBD1. CDR1 is MGHDK, CDR2 SYGVNS, per germline. This CDR3 is 16 amino acids long. Germline trimming cut 5 bases from V and 6 bases from J; bases unmatched to any gene: 12. The CDR3 DNA reads as TGTGCCAGCAGTCCTCAGCCGGACAGGGGGCCGAGCGAGCAGTACTTC. Translating gives CASSPQPDRGPSEQYF.

This clonotype was seen a handful of times. CDR3 loop: CASSSSPASSYNEQFF. In DNA form, the CDR3 reads TGTGCCAGCAGCTCGTCCCCCGCGAGCTCCTACAATGAGCAGTTCTTC. This chain uses TRBV7-3 with TRBJ2-1; D is unclear. The V and J ends lost 4 bases and 0 bases respectively, with 13 bases between them. The CDR3 has 16 residues. Germline CDR1 and CDR2: SGHTA and FQGTGA. Combining the CDR3 with reference TRBV7-3 and TRBJ2-1 gives the whole variable domain GAGVSQTPSNKVTEKGKYVELRCDPISGHTALYWYRQSLGQGPEFLIYFQGTGAADDSGLPNDRFFAVRPEGSVSTLKIQRTERGDSAVYLCASSSSPASSYNEQFFGPGTRLTVL.

This clonotype came up many times. The chain recombines TRBV15 with TRBJ1-1, with D uncertain. The germline V gene encodes CDR1 LNHNV and CDR2 YYDKDF (reference sequence). CDR3 length equals 14 residues. The V and J ends lost 5 bases and 5 bases respectively, with 15 bases between them. The CDR3, as DNA: TGTGCCACCAGCCGGGATGCTTTTGAGACTGAAGCTTTCTTT. It is translated as CATSRDAFETEAFF.

The sample holds many counts of this clonotype. The chain employs TRBV24-1 and TRBJ1-1, with D possibly matching TRBD1 (6 bases). This CDR3 has 15 residues. The ends were cut back, 2 bases at V and 4 bases at J, with 13 bases in the middle. In germline, CDR1 is KGHDR, CDR2 SFDVKD. This CDR3 is CATSDSYSDSTEAFF. The CDR3 DNA reads TGTGCCACCAGTGATTCGTATTCGGACAGCACTGAAGCTTTCTTT.

V is TRBV3-1 and J is TRBJ2-5; no clear D gene. Trimming took off 5 bases at V and 6 bases at J, with 10 bases between the two ends. The germline gives CDR1 LGHDT, CDR2 YNNKEL (reference sequence). The CDR3 runs to 12 residues. Here the CDR3 DNA reads TGTGCCAGCAGCACGGCCTCGCAGACCCAGTACTTC. This encodes CASSTASQTQYF.

The sample holds a few counts of this clonotype. The V and J genes are TRBV6-2 or TRBV6-3 and TRBJ2-3; maybe TRBD2 (5 bases). CDR1 is MNHEY, CDR2 SVGEGT, per germline. V lost 2 bases and J lost 6, with 18 bases in between. CDR3 length: 16 residues. The CDR3 sequence: CASSYPAMPLGDTQYF. The CDR3 region has the DNA TGTGCCAGCAGTTACCCGGCCATGCCACTAGGCGATACGCAGTATTTT.

This clonotype was seen a few times. The rearrangement uses TRBV4-2 and TRBJ2-2, with 9 bases aligning to TRBD1. This CDR3 has 17 amino acids. V was clipped by 0 bases and J by 7 bases; unmatched bases: 9. Germline V gene sequence: CDR1 LGHNA, CDR2 YNFKEQ. Here the CDR3 reads CASSQDTGQGNLGELFF. As DNA, the CDR3 is TGTGCCAGCAGCCAAGATACGGGACAGGGTAACCTCGGGGAGCTGTTTTTT.

This clonotype was seen at least ten times. The chain joins TRBV5-1 to TRBJ2-5; 7 bases fit TRBD1. The CDR3 has 15 residues. From germline, CDR1 is SGHRS and CDR2 YFSETQ. Unmatched junction bases numbered 8, after V lost 4 bases and J lost 2 bases. The CDR3, as DNA: TGCGCCAGCAGCAGGGGACAGCCGGAACAAGAGACCCAGTACTTC. Translation: CASSRGQPEQETQYF.

This rearrangement joins TRBV5-4 to TRBJ2-5; a weak D match, TRBD2 (6 bases). The V end lost 3 bases, the J end lost 5 bases, and 11 bases lay between the germline ends. This CDR3 comprises 13 residues. CDR1 SGHNT and CDR2 YYREEE come from the germline V gene (reference sequence). The CDR3 loop is CASSSTSYETQYF. CDR3 nucleotide sequence: TGTGCCAGCAGCTCTACTAGCTATGAGACCCAGTACTTC.

This clonotype has a count of ten or more. The chain carries TRBV6-5 and TRBJ2-1; tentative D call: TRBD1 (5 bases). V dropped 0 bases and J dropped 1 base, with 13 bases sitting between them. In germline, CDR1 is MNHEY, CDR2 SVGAGI. The CDR3 covers 17 residues. The CDR3 loop reads CASSYSFDSTSYNEQFF. The CDR3 bases are TGTGCCAGCAGTTACTCCTTTGACAGCACTTCCTACAATGAGCAGTTCTTC.

This clonotype was seen a few times. The V and J genes are TRBV28 and TRBJ1-5, with D possibly matching TRBD1 (5 bases). Germline CDR1 is MDHEN and CDR2 is SYDVKM. V gave up 5 bases and J gave up 0 bases, with 11 bases separating them. The CDR3 contains 15 residues. CDR3 DNA: TGTGCCAGCAGTCCGGGGACGGCTAGCAATCAGCCCCAGCATTTT. It yields the protein CASSPGTASNQPQHF. The full variable domain, rest sourced from reference TRBV28 and TRBJ1-5, is DVKVTQSSRYLVKRTGEKVFLECVQDMDHENMFWYRQDPGLGLRLIYFSYDVKMKEKGDIPEGYSVSREKKERFSLILESASTNQTSMYLCASSPGTASNQPQHFGDGTRLSIL.

This clonotype was observed a few times. The chain combines TRBV5-1 with TRBJ1-1, with D uncertain. The germline gives CDR1 SGHRS, CDR2 YFSETQ. The CDR3 length is 14 residues. The V end lost 0 bases, the J end lost 0 bases, and 6 bases lay between the germline ends. CDR3 in amino acids: CASSLGVMNTEAFF. The CDR3 DNA reads TGCGCCAGCAGCTTGGGGGTCATGAACACTGAAGCTTTCTTT.

The chain links TRBV7-9 to TRBJ2-3; D is perhaps TRBD1 (5 bases). V lost 4 bases and J 4 bases, leaving 12 bases between the germline ends. Germline assignment: CDR1 SEHNR and CDR2 FQNEAQ (reference sequence). This CDR3 has 14 residues. The DNA of the CDR3 is TGTGCCAGCAGCTCCCCGACAGCCCCAGATACGCAGTATTTT. Translation: CASSSPTAPDTQYF.

There are a few counts of this clonotype. The chain recombines TRBV20-1 with TRBJ2-3; D call uncertain. V was pared by 0 bases and J by 1 base, with 11 bases between. CDR3 length: 15 residues. CDR1 is DFQATT and CDR2 is SNEGSKA in the germline V gene (reference sequence). The CDR3: CSARDRSLGTDTQYF. The CDR3 DNA is TGCAGTGCTAGAGACAGGTCTTTGGGCACAGATACGCAGTATTTT.

This clonotype turned up a few times. The gene calls are TRBV12-3 or TRBV12-4 and TRBJ1-1, with unresolved D. The CDR3 contains 12 residues. Trimming left V 4 bases short and J 5 bases short, with 8 bases between. CDR3 sequence: CASSSWGTEAFF. CDR3 sequence (DNA): TGTGCCAGCAGTTCATGGGGAACTGAAGCTTTCTTT.

This clonotype was observed a handful of times. The chain uses TRBV28 and TRBJ2-4; 7 bases align to TRBD2. V dropped 5 bases and J dropped 4; count of bases not matched to a gene: 14. The germline V gene has CDR1 MDHEN and CDR2 SYDVKM. CDR3 length: 17 residues. CDR3 DNA sequence: TGTGCCAGCAGTCCTCCCTCGGGGCTAGCGGAGAAAAACATTCAGTACTTC. As protein: CASSPPSGLAEKNIQYF.

This clonotype has more than one count but fewer than ten. The chain uses TRBV6-5 and TRBJ2-7, with a weak D call TRBD2 (5 bases). The germline V gene has CDR1 MNHEY and CDR2 SVGAGI. The V end was cut by 2 bases, the J end by 2 bases, with 13 bases between. This CDR3 has 15 amino acids. The CDR3 nucleotides are TGTGCCAGCAGTTACGGAGCGGTTATTCCCTACGAGCAGTACTTC. It codes for CASSYGAVIPYEQYF.

This clonotype has at least ten counts. V is TRBV5-1 and J is TRBJ1-1, with TRBD1 as a possible D gene (6 bases). V lost 0 bases and J 4 bases, leaving 10 bases between the germline ends. Germline assignment: CDR1 SGHRS and CDR2 YFSETQ. The CDR3 is made up of 14 amino acids. The CDR3: CASSLAQGSTEAFF. The CDR3 region has the DNA TGCGCCAGCAGCTTGGCCCAGGGGAGCACTGAAGCTTTCTTT.

The table lists this clonotype with a few counts. V usage is TRBV4-3 and J usage is TRBJ2-1; 11 bases are a match to TRBD2. J was trimmed by 7 bases and V by 1 base; bases with no gene match: 6. The CDR3 loop spans 16 amino acids. CDR1 and CDR2 from the germline V gene are LGHNA and YSLEER. The CDR3 nucleotides read TGCGCCAGCAGCCAAGGTTATAGCGGGAGGGTAAATGAGCAGTTCTTC. It codes for CASSQGYSGRVNEQFF.

This clonotype was observed at least ten times. This rearrangement joins TRBV4-3 to TRBJ2-2; D is uncertain. Germline V gene lookup returns CDR1 LGHNA and CDR2 YSLEER. V was shortened by 2 bases and J by 6 bases, with 16 bases between the two germline ends. The CDR3 is made up of 16 amino acids. For the CDR3, the DNA is TGCGCCAGCAGCCAATATGAAAGGACGAGTTCCGGGGAGCTGTTTTTT. As protein: CASSQYERTSSGELFF.

The chain links TRBV4-3 to TRBJ2-1; possibly TRBD1 for D (5 bases). The V and J ends lost 2 bases and 6 bases respectively, with 11 bases between them. In germline, CDR1 is LGHNA, CDR2 YSLEER. This CDR3 comprises 14 residues. CDR3 DNA: TGCGCCAGCAGCCAACAACAGCAGGGCAATGAGCAGTTCTTC. Its translation: CASSQQQQGNEQFF.

This clonotype was detected only a few times. The chain is built from TRBV7-9 and TRBJ1-6; perhaps TRBD1 as D (6 bases). The CDR3 totals 15 residues. V was trimmed by 4 bases and J by 7 bases, leaving 14 bases between them. CDR1 and CDR2 (germline): SEHNR, FQNEAQ (reference sequence). CDR3 in amino acids: CASSSYRVANSPLHF. The CDR3 DNA is TGTGCCAGCAGCTCCTACAGGGTAGCGAATTCACCCCTCCACTTT.

V gene TRBV10-3 combines with J gene TRBJ2-7, with 12 bases identical to TRBD1. Looked up from germline, CDR1 is ENHRY and CDR2 is SYGVKD. Trimming cost V 10 bases and J 4 bases; bases outside gene matches: 5. The CDR3 contains 13 residues. The CDR3 DNA sequence: TGTGCCACGGGGACAGGGGGCGAGTACGAGCAGTACTTC. It codes for CATGTGGEYEQYF.

In this sample, this clonotype turned up a few times. This chain links TRBV28 with TRBJ2-7; weak D call: TRBD1 (5 bases). From germline, CDR1 is MDHEN and CDR2 SYDVKM. Trimming took off 2 bases at V and 1 base at J, with 12 bases between the two ends. The CDR3 loop spans 15 amino acids. The DNA of the CDR3 is TGTGCCAGCAGTTTACCAGACAGCCGATCCTACGAGCAGTACTTC. Translating gives CASSLPDSRSYEQYF.

In this sample, this clonotype turned up many times. This rearrangement joins TRBV12-3 or TRBV12-4 to TRBJ2-5, with D possibly being TRBD2 (6 bases). Between the trimmed V and J ends, which lost 7 bases and 3 bases, there was a span of 18 bases. The CDR3 is made up of 15 amino acids. The CDR3: CASNGAGREEETQYF. In DNA form, the CDR3 reads TGTGCCAGCAATGGGGCAGGGCGGGAAGAAGAGACCCAGTACTTC.

This clonotype appeared a few times. The V call is TRBV20-1, the J call TRBJ2-3; 9 bases align to TRBD1. In germline, CDR1 is DFQATT, CDR2 SNEGSKA (reference sequence). V dropped 4 bases and J dropped 5; count of bases not matched to a gene: 10. The CDR3 spans 15 residues. The CDR3: CSAIKWTGVRDTQYF. For the CDR3, the DNA is TGCAGTGCTATCAAGTGGACAGGGGTTCGAGATACGCAGTATTTT.

This clonotype was detected only a few times. The chain joins TRBV3-1 to TRBJ2-7; 13 bases are a match to TRBD2. With V trimmed by 1 base and J by 6 bases, 6 bases remained unmatched. The CDR3 contains 16 residues. Germline CDR1 reads LGHDT; CDR2 reads YNNKEL (reference sequence). The CDR3 nucleotides are TGTGCCAGCAGCCAAGTACCGGGACTAGCGGGATCCGAGCAGTACTTC. This codes for CASSQVPGLAGSEQYF.